The 2 T cell receptor beta chains below come from one sample, sequenced in a study of CD8 T cells in ankylosing spondylitis. Via MiXCR, TCRdb re-called the 5' RACE reads, giving one row per CDR3 protein. This sample carries roughly 250,000 distinct CDR3 sequences, about 10% of them seen once, and the ten largest clones take 2.5% to 3%. The sample was blood, either unsorted or a sorted T cell fraction (not recorded which). These receptors originate from a male donor with ankylosing spondylitis or in good health (not recorded which).

This clonotype came up many times. The J gene is TRBJ2-1, the V gene TRBV20-1; tentatively, D is TRBD1 or TRBD2 (6 bases each). Germline V CDR1 and CDR2: DFQATT, SNEGSKA (reference sequence). V was clipped by 3 bases and J by 7 bases, with 19 bases between them. CDR3 length: 15 amino acids. The CDR3 spells CSARGFLARGNEQFF. For the CDR3, the DNA is TGCAGTGCTAGGGGTTTCCTAGCGAGGGGGAATGAGCAGTTCTTC.

This clonotype occurred many times. The chain employs TRBV29-1 and TRBJ2-1; D unclear. The germline V and J ends were trimmed by 5 bases and 3 bases, with 11 bases remaining between them. From germline, CDR1 is SQVTM and CDR2 ANQGSEA. The CDR3 has 13 residues. CDR3 sequence (DNA): TGCAGCGTTTCAGCCAGAGACTACAATGAGCAGTTCTTC. Translating gives CSVSARDYNEQFF.